This note documents a single TCR beta chain sequence. Its antigen is as yet unknown. This entry comes from a study of cytomegalovirus exposure and HLA in healthy donors. Study-wide results and limits: Previous analysis showed most TCR beta V segments were productive about 90% or about 30% of the time.

Germline V gene data show CDR1 as MNHEY and CDR2 as SMNVEV (reference sequence). CDR3 length: 16 residues. V dropped 5 bases and J dropped 2 bases, with 17 bases sitting between them. The PCR had 60 Vbeta and 13 Jbeta primers. TCRdb's copy holds only in-frame clones and misses some; the assay was immunoSEQ multiplex PCR. Recorded for this sample: 200,000 to 250,000 clones. The origin of this receptor is a girl aged 2-15 years in good health and CMV-seropositive. Material: PBMCs. The J gene is TRBJ2-3, the V gene TRBV27; D may be TRBD1 (7 bases). CDR3 region: CASSPAGQLLTDTQYF. DNA of the CDR3: TGTGCCAGCAGTCCCGCGGGACAGCTTCTCACAGATACGCAGTATTTT.